This TCR beta chain was documented in a study of cytomegalovirus exposure and HLA in healthy donors. Assay used: immunoSEQ multiplex PCR; TCRdb lists only in-frame clones, some missing. The sample has about 160,000 clones; roughly 80% are singletons. The CDR3 contains 16 residues. J was trimmed by 2 bases and V by 4 bases; bases with no gene match: 9. Germline V gene lookup returns CDR1 SNHLY and CDR2 FYNNEI. The sequence was collected from a man aged 30-40 years in good health and CMV-seropositive. This chain connects TRBV2 to TRBJ2-5; 8 bases agree with TRBD2. Sequencing used PBMCs. This CDR3 reads CASSGLGGGKQETQYF. The DNA of the CDR3 is TGTGCCAGCAGTGGGCTCGGCGGGGGGAAACAAGAGACCCAGTACTTC. The full variable domain, rest sourced from reference TRBV2 and TRBJ2-5, is EPEVTQTPSHQVTQMGQEVILRCVPISNHLYFYWYRQILGQKVEFLVSFYNNEISEKSEIFDDQFSVERPDGSNFTLKIRSTKLEDSAMYFCASSGLGGGKQETQYFGPGTRLLVL.